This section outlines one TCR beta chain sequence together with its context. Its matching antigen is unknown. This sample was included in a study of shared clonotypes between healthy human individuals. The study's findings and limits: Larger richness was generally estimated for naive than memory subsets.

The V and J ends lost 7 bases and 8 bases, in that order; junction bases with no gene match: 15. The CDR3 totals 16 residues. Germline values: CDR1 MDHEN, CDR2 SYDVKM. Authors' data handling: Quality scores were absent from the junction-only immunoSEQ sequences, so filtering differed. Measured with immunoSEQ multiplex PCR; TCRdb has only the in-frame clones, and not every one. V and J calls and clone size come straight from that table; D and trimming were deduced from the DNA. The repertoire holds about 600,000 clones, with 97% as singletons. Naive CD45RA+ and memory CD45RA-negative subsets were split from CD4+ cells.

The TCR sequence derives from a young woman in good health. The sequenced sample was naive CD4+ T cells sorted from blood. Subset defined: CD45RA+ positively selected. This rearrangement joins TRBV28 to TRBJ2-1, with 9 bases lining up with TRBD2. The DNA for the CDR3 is TGTGCCAGCATTACTGGGGCTAGCGGGAAAAGGGATGAGCAGTTCTTC. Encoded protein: CASITGASGKRDEQFF.